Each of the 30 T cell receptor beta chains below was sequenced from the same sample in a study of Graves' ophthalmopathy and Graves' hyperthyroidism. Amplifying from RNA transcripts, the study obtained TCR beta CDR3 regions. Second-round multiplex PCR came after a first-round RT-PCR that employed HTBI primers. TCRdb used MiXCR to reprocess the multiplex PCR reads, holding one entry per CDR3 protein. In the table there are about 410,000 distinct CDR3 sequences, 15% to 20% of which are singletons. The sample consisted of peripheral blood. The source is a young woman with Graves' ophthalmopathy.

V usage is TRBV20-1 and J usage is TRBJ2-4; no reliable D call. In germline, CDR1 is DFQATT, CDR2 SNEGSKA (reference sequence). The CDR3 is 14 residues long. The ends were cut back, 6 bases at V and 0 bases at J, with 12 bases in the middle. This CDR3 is CSAPWILAKNIQYF. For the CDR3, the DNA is TGCAGTGCCCCGTGGATACTAGCCAAAAACATTCAGTACTTC.

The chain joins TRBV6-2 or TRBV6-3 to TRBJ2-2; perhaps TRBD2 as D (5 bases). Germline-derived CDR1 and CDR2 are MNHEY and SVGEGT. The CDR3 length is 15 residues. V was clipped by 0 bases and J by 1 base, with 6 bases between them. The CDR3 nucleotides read TGTGCCAGCAGTTACTCGAGGGAGAACACCGGGGAGCTGTTTTTT. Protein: CASSYSRENTGELFF.

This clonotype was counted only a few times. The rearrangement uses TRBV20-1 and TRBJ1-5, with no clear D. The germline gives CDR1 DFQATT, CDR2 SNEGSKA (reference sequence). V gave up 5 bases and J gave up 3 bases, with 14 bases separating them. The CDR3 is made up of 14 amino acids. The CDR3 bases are TGCAGTGCTGCCGTCGGGGAGTCCAATCAGCCCCAGCATTTT. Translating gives CSAAVGESNQPQHF.

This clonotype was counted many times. The CDR3 DNA reads TGTGCCAGCAGCTCGGAGAGGGGAGGCACCATATATTTT. Its protein product is CASSSERGGTIYF. This rearrangement joins TRBV7-2 to TRBJ1-3; weak D call: TRBD1 (5 bases). Trimming removed 4 bases at V and 9 bases at J, with 13 bases between. The CDR3 runs to 13 residues. Germline-derived CDR1 and CDR2 are SGHTA and FQGNSA.

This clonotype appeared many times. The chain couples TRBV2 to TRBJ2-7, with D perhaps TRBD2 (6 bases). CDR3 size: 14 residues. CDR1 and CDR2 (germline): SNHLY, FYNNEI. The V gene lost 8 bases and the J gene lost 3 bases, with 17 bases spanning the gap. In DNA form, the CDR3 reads TGTGCCAGCTCCCTTGGAGCGGACTACTACGAGCAGTACTTC. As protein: CASSLGADYYEQYF.

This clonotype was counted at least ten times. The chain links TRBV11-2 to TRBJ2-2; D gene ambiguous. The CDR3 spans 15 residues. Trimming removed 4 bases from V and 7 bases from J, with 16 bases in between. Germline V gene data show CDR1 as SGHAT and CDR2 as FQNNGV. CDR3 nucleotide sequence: TGTGCCAGCAGCTCACAACTGGGGTTCAGCGGGGAGCTGTTTTTT. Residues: CASSSQLGFSGELFF.

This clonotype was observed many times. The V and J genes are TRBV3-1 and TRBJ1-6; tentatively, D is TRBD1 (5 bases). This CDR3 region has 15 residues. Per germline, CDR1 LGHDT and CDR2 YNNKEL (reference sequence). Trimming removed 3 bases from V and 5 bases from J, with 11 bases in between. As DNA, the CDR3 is TGTGCCAGCAGCCACGGAGGGGCGGATAATTCACCCCTCCACTTT. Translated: CASSHGGADNSPLHF.

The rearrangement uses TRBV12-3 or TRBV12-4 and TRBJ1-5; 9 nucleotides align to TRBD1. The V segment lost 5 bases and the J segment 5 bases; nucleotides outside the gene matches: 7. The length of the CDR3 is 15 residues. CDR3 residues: CASSPGQGTYQPQHF. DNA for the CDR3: TGTGCCAGCAGTCCCGGACAGGGGACATATCAGCCCCAGCATTTT.

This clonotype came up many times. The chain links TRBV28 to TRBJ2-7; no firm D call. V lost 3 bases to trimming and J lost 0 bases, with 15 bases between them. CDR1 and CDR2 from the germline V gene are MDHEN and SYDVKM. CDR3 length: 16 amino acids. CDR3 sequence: CASSLRPNEFSYEQYF. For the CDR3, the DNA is TGTGCCAGCAGTTTGAGACCAAACGAATTCTCCTACGAGCAGTACTTC.

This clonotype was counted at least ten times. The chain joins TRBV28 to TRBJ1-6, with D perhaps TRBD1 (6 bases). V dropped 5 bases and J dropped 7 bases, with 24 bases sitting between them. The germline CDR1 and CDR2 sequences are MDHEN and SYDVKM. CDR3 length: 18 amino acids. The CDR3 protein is CASSPLEGDPNTNSPLHF. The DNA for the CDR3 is TGTGCCAGCAGTCCCCTAGAGGGGGATCCAAACACCAATTCACCCCTCCACTTT.

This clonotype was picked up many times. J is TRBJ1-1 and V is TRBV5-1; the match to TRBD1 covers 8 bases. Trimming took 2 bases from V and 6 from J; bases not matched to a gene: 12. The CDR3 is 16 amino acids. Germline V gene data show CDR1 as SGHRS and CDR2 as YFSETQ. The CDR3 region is CASSLGLGQDSPEAFF. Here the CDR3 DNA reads TGCGCCAGCAGCTTAGGCCTGGGACAGGACTCTCCTGAAGCTTTCTTT.

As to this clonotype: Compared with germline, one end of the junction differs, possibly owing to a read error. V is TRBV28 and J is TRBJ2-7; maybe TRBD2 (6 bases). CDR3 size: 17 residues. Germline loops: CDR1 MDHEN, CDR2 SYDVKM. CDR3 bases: TGTGACAGCGAGGGGTTCCTACGGGGGATTCTGTTCAACGAGCAGTACTTC. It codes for CDSEGFLRGILFNEQYF.

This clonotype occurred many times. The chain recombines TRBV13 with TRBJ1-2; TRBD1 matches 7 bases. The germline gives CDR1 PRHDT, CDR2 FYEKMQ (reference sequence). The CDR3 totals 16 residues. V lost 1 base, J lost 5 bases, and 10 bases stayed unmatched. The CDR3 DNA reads TGTGCCAGCAGCTTAGTAACGGAGGGGGCAGGGTATGGCTACACCTTC. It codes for CASSLVTEGAGYGYTF.

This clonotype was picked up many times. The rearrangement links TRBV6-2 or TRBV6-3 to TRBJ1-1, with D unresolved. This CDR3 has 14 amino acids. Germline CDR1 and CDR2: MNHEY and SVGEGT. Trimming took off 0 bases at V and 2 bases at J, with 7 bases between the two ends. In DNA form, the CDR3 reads TGTGCCAGCAGTTACTCCCGAGCAAACACTGAAGCTTTCTTT. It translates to CASSYSRANTEAFF.

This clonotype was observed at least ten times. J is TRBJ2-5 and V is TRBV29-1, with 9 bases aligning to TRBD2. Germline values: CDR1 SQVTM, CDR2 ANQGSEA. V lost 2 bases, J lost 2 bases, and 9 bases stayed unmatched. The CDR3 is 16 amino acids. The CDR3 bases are TGCAGCGTTGAAATTTTGGCTAGCGGGACTCAAGAGACCCAGTACTTC. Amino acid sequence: CSVEILASGTQETQYF.

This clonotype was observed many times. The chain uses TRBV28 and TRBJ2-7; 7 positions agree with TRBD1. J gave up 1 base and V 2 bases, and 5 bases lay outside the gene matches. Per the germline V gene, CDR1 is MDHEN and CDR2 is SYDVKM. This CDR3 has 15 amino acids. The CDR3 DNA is TGTGCCAGCAGTTTACCCGACAGGGTATCCTACGAGCAGTACTTC. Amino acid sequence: CASSLPDRVSYEQYF.

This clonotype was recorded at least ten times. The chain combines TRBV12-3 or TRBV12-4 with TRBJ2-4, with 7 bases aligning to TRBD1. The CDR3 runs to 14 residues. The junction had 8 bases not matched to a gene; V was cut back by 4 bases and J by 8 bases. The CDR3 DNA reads TGTGCCAGCAGTTCTTCAGGGGGTTGGGACATTCAGTACTTC. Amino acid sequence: CASSSSGGWDIQYF.

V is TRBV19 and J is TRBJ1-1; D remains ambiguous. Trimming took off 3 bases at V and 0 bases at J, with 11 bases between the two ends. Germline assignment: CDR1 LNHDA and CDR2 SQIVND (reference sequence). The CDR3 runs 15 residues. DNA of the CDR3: TGTGCCAGTAGTATTACGGGATTGGTGAACACTGAAGCTTTCTTT. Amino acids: CASSITGLVNTEAFF.

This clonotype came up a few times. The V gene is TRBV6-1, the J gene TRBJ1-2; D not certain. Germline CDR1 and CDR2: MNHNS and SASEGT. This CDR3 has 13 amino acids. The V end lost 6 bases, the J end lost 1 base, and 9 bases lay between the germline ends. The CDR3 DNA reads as TGTGCCAGCAGCGTGGACCGTAACTATGGCTACACCTTC. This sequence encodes CASSVDRNYGYTF.

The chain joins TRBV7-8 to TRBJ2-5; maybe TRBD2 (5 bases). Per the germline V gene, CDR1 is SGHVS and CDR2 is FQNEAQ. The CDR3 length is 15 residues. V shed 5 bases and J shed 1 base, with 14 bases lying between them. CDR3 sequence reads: CASSTDGLTQETQYF. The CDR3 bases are TGTGCCAGCAGCACAGACGGACTGACCCAAGAGACCCAGTACTTC.

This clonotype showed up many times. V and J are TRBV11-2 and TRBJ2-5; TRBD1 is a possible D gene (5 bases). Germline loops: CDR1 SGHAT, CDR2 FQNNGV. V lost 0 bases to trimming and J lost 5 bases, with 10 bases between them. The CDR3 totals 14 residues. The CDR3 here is CASSLDRQSETQYF. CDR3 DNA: TGTGCCAGCAGCTTAGATAGACAGTCCGAGACCCAGTACTTC. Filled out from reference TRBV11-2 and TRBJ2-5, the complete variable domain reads EAGVAQSPRYKIIEKRQSVAFWCNPISGHATLYWYQQILGQGPKLLIQFQNNGVVDDSQLPKDRFSAERLKGVDSTLKIQPAKLEDSAVYLCASSLDRQSETQYFGPGTRLLVL.

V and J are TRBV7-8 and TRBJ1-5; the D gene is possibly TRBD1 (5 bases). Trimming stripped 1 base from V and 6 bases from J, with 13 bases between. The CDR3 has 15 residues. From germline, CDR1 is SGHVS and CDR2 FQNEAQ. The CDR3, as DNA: TGTGCCAGCAGCTTAGTACAGGAGCCTGGTCAGCCCCAGCATTTT. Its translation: CASSLVQEPGQPQHF.

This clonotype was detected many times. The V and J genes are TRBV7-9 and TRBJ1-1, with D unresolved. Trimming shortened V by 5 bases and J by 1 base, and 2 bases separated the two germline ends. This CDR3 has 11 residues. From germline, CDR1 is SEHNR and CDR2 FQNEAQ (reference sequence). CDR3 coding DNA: TGTGCCAGCAGCGCGAACACTGAAGCTTTCTTT. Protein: CASSANTEAFF.

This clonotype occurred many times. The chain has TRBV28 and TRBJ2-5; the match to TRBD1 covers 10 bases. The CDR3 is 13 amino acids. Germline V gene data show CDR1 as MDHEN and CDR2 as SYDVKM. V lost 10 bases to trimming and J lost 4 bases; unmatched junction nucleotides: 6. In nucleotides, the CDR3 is TGTGCCACCGCGGGACAGGGGAGAGAGACCCAGTACTTC. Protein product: CATAGQGRETQYF.

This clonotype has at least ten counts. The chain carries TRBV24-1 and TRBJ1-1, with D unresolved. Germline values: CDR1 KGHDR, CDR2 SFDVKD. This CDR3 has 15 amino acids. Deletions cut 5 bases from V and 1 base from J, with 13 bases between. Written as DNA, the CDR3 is TGTGCCACCAGTGCATCGGGTACCTGGAACACTGAAGCTTTCTTT. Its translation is CATSASGTWNTEAFF.

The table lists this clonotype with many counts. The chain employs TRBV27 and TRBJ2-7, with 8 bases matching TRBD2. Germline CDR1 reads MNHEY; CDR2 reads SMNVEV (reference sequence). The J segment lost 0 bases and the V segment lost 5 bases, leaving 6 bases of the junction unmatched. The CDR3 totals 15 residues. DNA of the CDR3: TGTGCCAGCAGTATGGTTAGCGGGAACTCCTACGAGCAGTACTTC. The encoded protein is CASSMVSGNSYEQYF.

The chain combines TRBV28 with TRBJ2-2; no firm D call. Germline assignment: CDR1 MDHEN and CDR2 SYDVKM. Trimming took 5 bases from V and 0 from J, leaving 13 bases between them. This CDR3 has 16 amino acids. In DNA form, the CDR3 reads TGTGCCAGCAGTCCCCGGACCCACGCGAACACCGGGGAGCTGTTTTTT. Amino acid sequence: CASSPRTHANTGELFF.

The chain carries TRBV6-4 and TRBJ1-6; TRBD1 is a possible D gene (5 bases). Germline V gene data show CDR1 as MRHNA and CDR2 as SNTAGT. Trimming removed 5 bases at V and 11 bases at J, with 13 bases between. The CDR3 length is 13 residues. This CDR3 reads CASSWQGRTPLHF. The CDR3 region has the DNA TGTGCCAGCAGTTGGCAGGGCAGGACACCCCTCCACTTT.

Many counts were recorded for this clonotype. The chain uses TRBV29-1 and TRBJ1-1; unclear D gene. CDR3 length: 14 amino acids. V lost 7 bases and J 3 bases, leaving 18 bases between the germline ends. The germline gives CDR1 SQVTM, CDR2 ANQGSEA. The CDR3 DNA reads TGCAGCGGCCGGGCCTTATCCGTCGACACTGAAGCTTTCTTT. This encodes CSGRALSVDTEAFF. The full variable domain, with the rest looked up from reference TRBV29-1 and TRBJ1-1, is SAVISQKPSRDICQRGTSLTIQCQVDSQVTMMFWYRQQPGQSLTLIATANQGSEATYESGFVIDKFPISRPNLTFSTLTVSNMSPEDSSIYLCSGRALSVDTEAFFGQGTRLTVV.

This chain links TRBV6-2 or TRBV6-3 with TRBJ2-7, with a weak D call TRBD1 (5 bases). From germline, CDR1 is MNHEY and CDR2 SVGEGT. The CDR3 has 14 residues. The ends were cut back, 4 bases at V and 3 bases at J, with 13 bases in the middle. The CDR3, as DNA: TGTGCCAGCAGTTTACGCCTTGACAGCTACGAGCAGTACTTC. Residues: CASSLRLDSYEQYF.